This TCR beta chain was found in a study of post-analysis software for immune sequencing data. Only one count was recorded for this clonotype. Its target is unknown. The CDR3 is made up of 13 amino acids. Study-level results: In patients, TRBV5-6, TRBV5-1 and TRBV20-1 belonged to five or six TRBV segments found more frequently than in controls. When the samples were clustered directly with F measure, those that had been prepared in the same batch showed strong co-clustering.

TCR beta cDNA libraries had unique molecular identifiers. MiXCR, applied by TCRdb to the PCR reads, yields one record per CDR3 protein. Of hundreds of thousands of distinct CDR3 sequences in the sample, roughly 40% are singletons; the top ten hold roughly 1.7%. What was sequenced was blood. This TCR derives from a girl between 10 and 17 years old with multiple sclerosis. J is TRBJ2-7 and V is TRBV12-3 or TRBV12-4; D may match TRBD1 or TRBD2 (5 bases each). Near its end, the DNA agrees better with TRBJ2-5, so the J call may be wrong. The CDR3 coding sequence is TGTGCCAGCAGTTTTAGGGGAGACGAGACCCAGTACTTC. Translated: CASSFRGDETQYF.